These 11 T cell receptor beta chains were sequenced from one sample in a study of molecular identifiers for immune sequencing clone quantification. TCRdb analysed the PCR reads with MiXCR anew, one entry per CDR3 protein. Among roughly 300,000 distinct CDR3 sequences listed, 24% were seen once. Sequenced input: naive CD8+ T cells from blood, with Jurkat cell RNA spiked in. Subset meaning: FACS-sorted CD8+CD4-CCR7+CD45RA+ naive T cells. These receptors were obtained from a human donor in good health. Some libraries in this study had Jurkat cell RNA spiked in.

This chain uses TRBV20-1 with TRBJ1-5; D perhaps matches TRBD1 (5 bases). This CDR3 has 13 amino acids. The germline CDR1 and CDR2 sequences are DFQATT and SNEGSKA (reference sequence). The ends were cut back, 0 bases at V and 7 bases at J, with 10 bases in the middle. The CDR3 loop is CSAREGVGQPQHF. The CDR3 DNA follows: TGCAGTGCTAGAGAGGGGGTAGGGCAGCCCCAGCATTTT.

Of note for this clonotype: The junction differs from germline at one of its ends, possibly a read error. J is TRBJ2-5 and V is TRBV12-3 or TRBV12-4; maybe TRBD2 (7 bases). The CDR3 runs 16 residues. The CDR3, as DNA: TGTGCCAACAGTTTTAACCCGGGGGGAGGGGGAGAGACCCAGTACTTC. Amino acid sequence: CANSFNPGGGGETQYF.

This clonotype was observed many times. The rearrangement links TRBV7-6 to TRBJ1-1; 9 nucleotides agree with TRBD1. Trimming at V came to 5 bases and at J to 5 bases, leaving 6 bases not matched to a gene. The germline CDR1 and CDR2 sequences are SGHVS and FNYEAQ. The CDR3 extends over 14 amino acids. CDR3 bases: TGTGCCAGCAGCGCTACAGGGGGCAGGACTGAAGCTTTCTTT. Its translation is CASSATGGRTEAFF.

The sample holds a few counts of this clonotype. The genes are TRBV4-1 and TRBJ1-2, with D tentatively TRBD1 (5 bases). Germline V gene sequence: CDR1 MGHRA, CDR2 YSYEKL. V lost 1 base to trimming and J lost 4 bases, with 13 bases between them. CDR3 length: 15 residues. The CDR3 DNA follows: TGCGCCAGCAGCCAAGGGGACGGGCTTACCTATGGCTACACCTTC. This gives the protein CASSQGDGLTYGYTF.

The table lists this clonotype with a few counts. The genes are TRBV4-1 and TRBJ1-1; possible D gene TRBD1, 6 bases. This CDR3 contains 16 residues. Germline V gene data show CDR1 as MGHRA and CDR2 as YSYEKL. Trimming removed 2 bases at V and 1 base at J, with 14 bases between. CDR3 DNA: TGCGCCAGCAGCCAATACCAGACAGGAACGAACACTGAAGCTTTCTTT. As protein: CASSQYQTGTNTEAFF.

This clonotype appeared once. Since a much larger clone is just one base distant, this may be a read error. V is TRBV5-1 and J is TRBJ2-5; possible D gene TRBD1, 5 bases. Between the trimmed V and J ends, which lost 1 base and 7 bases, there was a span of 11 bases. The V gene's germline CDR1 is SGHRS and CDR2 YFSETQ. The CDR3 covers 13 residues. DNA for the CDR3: TGCGCCAGCAGCTTGAGGGGTTACGGGACCCAGTACTTC. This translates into CASSLRGYGTQYF.

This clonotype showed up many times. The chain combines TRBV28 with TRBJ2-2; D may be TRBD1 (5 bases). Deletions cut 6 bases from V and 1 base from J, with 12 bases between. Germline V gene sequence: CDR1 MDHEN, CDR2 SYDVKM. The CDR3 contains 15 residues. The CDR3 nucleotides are TGTGCCAGCAGCCCATCGACAGAGAACACCGGGGAGCTGTTTTTT. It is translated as CASSPSTENTGELFF.

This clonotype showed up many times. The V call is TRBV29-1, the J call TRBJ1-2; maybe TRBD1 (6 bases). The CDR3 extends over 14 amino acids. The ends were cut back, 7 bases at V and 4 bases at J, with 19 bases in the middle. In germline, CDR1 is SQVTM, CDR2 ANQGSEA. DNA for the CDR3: TGCAGCGCGATCCAAATGGGGGCGATCTATGGCTACACCTTC. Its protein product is CSAIQMGAIYGYTF. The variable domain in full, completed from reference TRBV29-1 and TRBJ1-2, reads SAVISQKPSRDICQRGTSLTIQCQVDSQVTMMFWYRQQPGQSLTLIATANQGSEATYESGFVIDKFPISRPNLTFSTLTVSNMSPEDSSIYLCSAIQMGAIYGYTFGSGTRLTVV.

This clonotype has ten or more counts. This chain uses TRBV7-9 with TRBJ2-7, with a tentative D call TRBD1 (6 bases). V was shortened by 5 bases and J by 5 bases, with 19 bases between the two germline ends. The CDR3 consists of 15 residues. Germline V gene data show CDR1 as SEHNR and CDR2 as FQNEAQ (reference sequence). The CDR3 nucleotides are TGTGCCAGCAGCCAGGACAGCTTCACCTACAACGAGCAGTACTTC. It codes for CASSQDSFTYNEQYF.

In DNA form, the CDR3 reads TGCAGTGCTAAATTGGGACAGGGTCGAGACGAGCAGTACTTC. Its translation is CSAKLGQGRDEQYF. This sequence joins TRBV20-1 and TRBJ2-7; TRBD1 matches 9 bases. There are 14 residues in the CDR3. Unmatched junction bases numbered 9, after V lost 4 bases and J lost 5 bases. Germline assignment: CDR1 DFQATT and CDR2 SNEGSKA (reference sequence).

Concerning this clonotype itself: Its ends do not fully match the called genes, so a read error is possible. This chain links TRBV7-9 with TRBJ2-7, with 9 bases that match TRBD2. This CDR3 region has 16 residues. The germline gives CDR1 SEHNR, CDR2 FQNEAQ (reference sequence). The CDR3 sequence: CASSSSGTSFSYQQYF. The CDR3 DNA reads TGTGCCAGCAGCTCATCGGGGACTAGCTTTTCCTACCAGCAGTACTTC.